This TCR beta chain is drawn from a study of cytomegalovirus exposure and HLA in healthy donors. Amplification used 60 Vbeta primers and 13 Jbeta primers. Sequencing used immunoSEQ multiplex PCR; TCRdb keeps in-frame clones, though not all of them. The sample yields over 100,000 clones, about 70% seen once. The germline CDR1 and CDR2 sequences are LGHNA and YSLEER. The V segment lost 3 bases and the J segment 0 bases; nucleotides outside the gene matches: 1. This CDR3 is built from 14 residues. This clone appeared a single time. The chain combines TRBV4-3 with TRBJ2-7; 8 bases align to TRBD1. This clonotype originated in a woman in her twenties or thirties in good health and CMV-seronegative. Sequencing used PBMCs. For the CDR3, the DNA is TGCGCCAGCAGCCAGGACAGGGTCTCCTACGAGCAGTACTTC. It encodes CASSQDRVSYEQYF.